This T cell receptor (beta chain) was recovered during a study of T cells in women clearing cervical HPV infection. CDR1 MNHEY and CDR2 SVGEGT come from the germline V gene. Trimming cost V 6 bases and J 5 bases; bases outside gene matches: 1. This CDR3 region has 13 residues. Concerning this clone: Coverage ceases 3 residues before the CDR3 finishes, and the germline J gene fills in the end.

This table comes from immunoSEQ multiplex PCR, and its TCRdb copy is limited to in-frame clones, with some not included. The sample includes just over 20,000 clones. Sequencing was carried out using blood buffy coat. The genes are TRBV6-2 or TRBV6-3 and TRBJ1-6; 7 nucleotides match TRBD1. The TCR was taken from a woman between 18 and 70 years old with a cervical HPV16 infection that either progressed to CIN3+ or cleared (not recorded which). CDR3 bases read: TGTGCCAGCAGACAGGGGAATAATTCACCC. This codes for CASRQGNNSP. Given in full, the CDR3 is CASRQGNNSPLHF.